This T cell receptor beta chain comes out of a study of blood T cells in healthy people across ages. PCR was performed a second time for about 7 to 11 cycles using a sample-barcoded 5' primer and a J-beta primer mix. TCRdb recomputed calls from the 5' RACE reads with MiXCR, one row per CDR3 protein. Altogether 1.2 million to 1.5 million distinct CDR3 sequences are present, roughly 40% being singletons, with the ten largest covering 6.5% to 10%. Germline V gene sequence: CDR1 SGHRS, CDR2 YFSETQ. The length of the CDR3 is 16 residues. The clonotype was recovered from a woman aged 18 to 35 in good health. The specimen was blood. The V and J genes are TRBV5-1 and TRBJ2-7, with D possibly being TRBD2 (5 bases). The last part of the DNA fits TRBJ2-5 better; the J call may be wrong. The CDR3 region has the DNA TGCGCCAGCAGCTTGGCCGGGATCCCTCCCCAAGAGACCCAGTACTTC. Its protein is CASSLAGIPPQETQYF.